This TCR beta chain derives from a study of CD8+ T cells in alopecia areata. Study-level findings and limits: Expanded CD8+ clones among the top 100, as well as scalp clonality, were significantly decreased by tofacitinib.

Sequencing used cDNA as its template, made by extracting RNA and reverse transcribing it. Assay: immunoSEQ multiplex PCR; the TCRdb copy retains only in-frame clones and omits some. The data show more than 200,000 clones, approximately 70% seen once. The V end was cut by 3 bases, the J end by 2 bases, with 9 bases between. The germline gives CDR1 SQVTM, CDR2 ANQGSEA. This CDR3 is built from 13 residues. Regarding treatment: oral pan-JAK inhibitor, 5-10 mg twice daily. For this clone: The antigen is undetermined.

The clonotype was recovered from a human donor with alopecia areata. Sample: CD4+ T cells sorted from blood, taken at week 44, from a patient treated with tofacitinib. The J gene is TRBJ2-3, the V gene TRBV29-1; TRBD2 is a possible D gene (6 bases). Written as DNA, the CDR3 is TGCAGCGTTGAGGGCGGGAACACAGATACGCAGTATTTT. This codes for CSVEGGNTDTQYF.